Given below is one T cell receptor beta chain in context. The target antigen is unknown. Sequencing used immunoSEQ multiplex PCR; TCRdb keeps in-frame clones, though not all of them. The table has some 120,000 clones, roughly 87% seen once. V was clipped by 0 bases and J by 1 base, with 5 bases between them. The CDR3 contains 14 residues. The germline V gene has CDR1 MRHNA and CDR2 SNTAGT. The data are from a study of T cell responses to AZD1222 COVID-19 vaccine. Whole-study findings and limits: The donor cohort was predominantly white British with a female majority, and clonal diversity may have been underestimated. Spike-spanning, vaccine-associated CD4 TCRs were dominant at 160-218 and 743-854. With two AZD1222 doses given, Spike-specific TCR breadth and depth both rose.

The TCR sequence derives from an adult in good health. The chain has TRBV6-4 and TRBJ2-3, with D uncertain. The sample was peripheral blood, taken on day 0 of AZD1222 vaccination. CDR3 bases: TGTGCCAGCAGTGACTCAGTGGGCACAGATACGCAGTATTTT. It encodes CASSDSVGTDTQYF.